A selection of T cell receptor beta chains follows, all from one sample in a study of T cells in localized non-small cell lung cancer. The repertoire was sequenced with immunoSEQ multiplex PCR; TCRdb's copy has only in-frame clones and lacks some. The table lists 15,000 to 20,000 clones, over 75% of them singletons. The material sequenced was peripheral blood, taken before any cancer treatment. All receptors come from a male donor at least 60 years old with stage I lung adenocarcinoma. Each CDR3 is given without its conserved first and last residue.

CDR3aa: ASSLGSSGVTDTQY
v_gene: TRBV5-1
j_gene: TRBJ2-3

CDR3aa: ASSLGTGTYEQY
v_gene: TRBV5-6
j_gene: TRBJ2-7

CDR3aa: ASSRQGGSGANVLT
v_gene: TRBV9
j_gene: TRBJ2-6

CDR3aa: ASSPWDSVKPPTDTQY
v_gene: TRBV28
j_gene: TRBJ2-3

CDR3aa: ASSSPKPTGANYGYT
v_gene: TRBV13
j_gene: TRBJ1-2

CDR3aa: ASSSGLASAPAEQF
v_gene: TRBV6-6
j_gene: TRBJ2-1

CDR3aa: ASSRDNRNSMNTEAF
v_gene: TRBV21-1
j_gene: TRBJ1-1

CDR3aa: ASSPAGGAQDTQY
v_gene: TRBV18
j_gene: TRBJ2-3

CDR3aa: AIPGQGAYEQY
v_gene: TRBV6-1
j_gene: TRBJ2-7

CDR3aa: ASSQGTSLNTEAF
v_gene: TRBV5-1
j_gene: TRBJ1-1

CDR3aa: ASSLWGRGLNEKLF
v_gene: TRBV7-3
j_gene: TRBJ1-4

CDR3aa: ASSDSNINEQF
v_gene: TRBV6-4
j_gene: TRBJ2-1

CDR3aa: SVEESPGNTIY
v_gene: TRBV29-1
j_gene: TRBJ1-3

CDR3aa: AISESGNYGYT
v_gene: TRBV10-3
j_gene: TRBJ1-2

CDR3aa: ASSPGRRANYGYT
v_gene: TRBV7-9
j_gene: TRBJ1-2

CDR3aa: ASSLGTGPGNTIY
v_gene: TRBV5-6
j_gene: TRBJ1-3

CDR3aa: ASSIGTGALGYEQF
v_gene: TRBV19
j_gene: TRBJ2-1

CDR3aa: ASRRGTGFYEQY
v_gene: TRBV2
j_gene: TRBJ2-7

CDR3aa: ASSPNRGFDGYT
v_gene: TRBV9
j_gene: TRBJ1-2

CDR3aa: ASSGGLGVNEQF
v_gene: TRBV6-1
j_gene: TRBJ2-1

CDR3aa: ASRGQAPGGTQY
v_gene: TRBV2
j_gene: TRBJ2-5

CDR3aa: ASSQSGVTQY
v_gene: TRBV9
j_gene: TRBJ2-3

CDR3aa: ASSLASVLETQY
v_gene: TRBV5-4
j_gene: TRBJ2-5

CDR3aa: ASSSTGLYGYT
v_gene: TRBV7-8
j_gene: TRBJ1-2

CDR3aa: ASNFYGTGDNEQF
v_gene: TRBV2
j_gene: TRBJ2-1

CDR3aa: SVGFIILNTEAF
v_gene: TRBV29-1
j_gene: TRBJ1-1

CDR3aa: ASSERRPSGSRTGELF
v_gene: TRBV2
j_gene: TRBJ2-2

CDR3aa: ASSLLMEGGGYT
v_gene: TRBV7-8
j_gene: TRBJ1-2

CDR3aa: ASSFSGNTIY
v_gene: TRBV11-2
j_gene: TRBJ1-3

CDR3aa: ASSPRGTGWTEAF
v_gene: TRBV7-3
j_gene: TRBJ1-1

CDR3aa: ASSPASNTGELF
v_gene: TRBV18
j_gene: TRBJ2-2

CDR3aa: ASSGEGNTDTQY
v_gene: TRBV10-1
j_gene: TRBJ2-3

CDR3aa: AINLGQGAGELF
v_gene: TRBV10-3
j_gene: TRBJ2-2

CDR3aa: ASSSQGSDEQF
v_gene: TRBV6-5
j_gene: TRBJ2-1

CDR3aa: ASSLDRRNTGELF
v_gene: TRBV2
j_gene: TRBJ2-2

CDR3aa: ASSQPHGGGYYEQY
v_gene: TRBV18
j_gene: TRBJ2-7

CDR3aa: ASSRDNQLTGVYGYT
v_gene: TRBV14
j_gene: TRBJ1-2

CDR3aa: SVEAPGQGGYEQY
v_gene: TRBV29-1
j_gene: TRBJ2-7

CDR3aa: ASSEEWGGRKY
v_gene: TRBV6-1
j_gene: TRBJ2-7

CDR3aa: AWRSWSLLDTQY
v_gene: TRBV30
j_gene: TRBJ2-3

CDR3aa: ASQSGYEQY
v_gene: TRBV19
j_gene: TRBJ2-7

CDR3aa: ASSPSWSSLETQY
v_gene: TRBV27
j_gene: TRBJ2-5

CDR3aa: AWGENYGYT
v_gene: TRBV30
j_gene: TRBJ1-2

CDR3aa: SEGRDPRTRTEAF
v_gene: TRBV29-1
j_gene: TRBJ1-1

CDR3aa: ASCLQGRDEQY
v_gene: TRBV2
j_gene: TRBJ2-7

CDR3aa: ASSPRLAVDEQF
v_gene: TRBV28
j_gene: TRBJ2-1

CDR3aa: ASSPQKGTENSPLH
v_gene: TRBV5-1
j_gene: TRBJ1-6

CDR3aa: ASSLRRTSGSNEQF
v_gene: TRBV7-2
j_gene: TRBJ2-1

CDR3aa: ASTPPWGEETQY
v_gene: TRBV5-5
j_gene: TRBJ2-5

CDR3aa: ASSQEWRRAETYEQY
v_gene: TRBV4-1
j_gene: TRBJ2-7